This TCR beta chain was documented in a study of response to subunit inactivated influenza vaccine. Study conclusions and caveats: Every seasonal influenza vaccination brings in few new T cells, the authors suggested.

Germline CDR1 and CDR2: SGDLS and YYNGEE. The V end lost 0 bases, the J end lost 6 bases, and 8 bases lay between the germline ends. This CDR3 is built from 13 residues. TCRdb used MiXCR to reprocess the RT-PCR reads, holding one entry per CDR3 protein. The sample consists of hundreds of thousands of distinct CDR3 sequences, 16% of them appearing once. About this clonotype: Its matching antigen is unknown.

V usage is TRBV9 and J usage is TRBJ2-3, with unresolved D. Sequenced here: CD4+ T cells sorted from PBMCs, sampled roughly 24 months after vaccination. The TCR comes from a man between 50 and 69 years old who received an inactivated influenza vaccine. The CDR3 sequence is CASSVDRRDTQYF. The CDR3 bases are TGTGCCAGCAGCGTAGACCGACGGGATACGCAGTATTTT.